By share of the sample, the clone carrying this T cell receptor beta chain is medium-sized (0.01 to 0.1%). The antigen remains undetermined. The sample belongs to a study of early T cells in non-severe SARS-CoV-2 infection. Whole-study findings and limits: Matches to VDJdb favored anti-spike CD8 responses and missed private and CD4 specificities.

The CDR3 spans 15 residues. V was shortened by 3 bases and J by 3 bases, with 13 bases between the two germline ends. Individual cDNA molecules received unique molecular identifiers during library preparation. TCRdb used MiXCR to reprocess the 5' RACE reads, holding one entry per CDR3 protein. This table holds approximately 9,900 distinct CDR3 sequences, roughly 5% found once. Material for sequencing was whole blood. V and J are TRBV12-3 or TRBV12-4 and TRBJ2-3; either TRBD1 or TRBD2 may supply D (5 bases each). The origin of this receptor is an adult who was a healthcare worker with PCR-confirmed SARS-CoV-2 infection or an uninfected control (not recorded which). CDR3 sequence: CASSFGTLTTDTQYF. CDR3 bases: TGTGCCAGCAGTTTTGGGACGCTTACAACAGATACGCAGTATTTT.